This TCR beta chain was observed in a study of T cell repertoires in cytomegalovirus infection. Study context: CMV infection together with matching HLA type was indicated by public TCR beta signatures. Notes on the study in general: The ex vivo response showed dominance by HLA-C-restricted CMV-specific TCR beta clonotypes. CMV carriers having the relevant HLA were flagged by cumulative public TCR beta family frequency.

Germline CDR1 DFQATT, CDR2 SNEGSKA (reference sequence). V was shortened by 0 bases and J by 3 bases, with 30 bases between the two germline ends. The CDR3 has 20 amino acids. This clonotype was recorded many times. Its target is not known. TCRdb reprocessed the reads with MiXCR, giving one entry per CDR3 protein. Of hundreds of thousands of distinct CDR3 sequences in the sample, approximately 7% are singletons; the top ten hold more than 5.5%. The clonotype was recovered from a human donor in good health (CMV status not recorded). Some clones in this sample may be carry-over from other donors' samples. The specimen sequenced was PBMCs. This chain joins TRBV20-1 and TRBJ2-7, with D tentatively TRBD1 (11 bases). In DNA, the CDR3 is TGCAGTGCTAGAGACTCGAACCGGGACAGGGGGGTAGCGGGGGGCTACGAGCAGTACTTC. It codes for CSARDSNRDRGVAGGYEQYF.